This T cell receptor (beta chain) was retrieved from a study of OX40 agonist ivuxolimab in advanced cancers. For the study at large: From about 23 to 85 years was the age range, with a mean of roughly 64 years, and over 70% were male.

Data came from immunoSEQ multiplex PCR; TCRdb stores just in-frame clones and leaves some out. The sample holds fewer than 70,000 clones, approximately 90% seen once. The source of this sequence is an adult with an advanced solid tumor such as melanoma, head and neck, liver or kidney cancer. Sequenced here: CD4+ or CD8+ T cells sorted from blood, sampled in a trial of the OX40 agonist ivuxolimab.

The CDR3 protein is CASSYPPGGRGNTIYF. DNA for the CDR3: TGTGCCAGCAGTTACCCTCCTGGGGGGCGCGGAAACACCATATATTTT. The chain carries TRBV6-6 and TRBJ1-3; D is perhaps TRBD1 (6 bases). Germline CDR1 is MNHNY and CDR2 is SVGAGI (reference sequence). V lost 2 bases to trimming and J lost 4 bases, with 15 bases between them. CDR3 length: 16 amino acids.